The clone carrying this T cell receptor beta chain appeared once. As yet, its antigen is unknown. Measured with immunoSEQ multiplex PCR; TCRdb has only the in-frame clones, and not every one. Of around 120,000 clones detected, 92% appear once; the ten largest clones hold around 0.6%. Trimming at V came to 4 bases and at J to 2 bases, leaving 2 bases not matched to a gene. The germline gives CDR1 SGHDT, CDR2 YYEEEE. The CDR3 is 13 residues long. These data belong to a study of Tregs in tolerant kidney transplant recipients. General observations from the study: The most relevant donor-specific Treg TCRbeta repertoire apparently came from expansion with activated donor B cells. Biological reproducibility was not directly addressed in this study.

V usage is TRBV5-6 and J usage is TRBJ2-5; 7 positions match TRBD1. Sample: CD4+ T cells from blood. This clonotype originated in a human donor in good health. The CDR3 reads CASSDRVQETQYF. In DNA form, the CDR3 reads TGTGCCAGCAGCGACAGGGTACAAGAGACCCAGTACTTC.